One and the same sample provided the 14 T cell receptor beta chains below, sequenced in a study of siplizumab effects on memory and regulatory T cells (dated by TCRdb to the late 2010s). Cells from the mixed lymphocyte reactions were cocultured for around six days at 37 degrees C. Antigens of these TCRs are unknown. The receptor library was made with the immunoSEQ multiplex PCR assay. TCRdb limited this immuneACCESS table to in-frame rearrangements with V and J called. A share of clones is missing; checked studies link under half to unresolved V genes, and the rest is unexplained. In all, the sample holds 3,000 to 4,000 clones, and roughly 60% of those were seen once. Jointly, the top ten make up 40% to 55% of the sample. The specimen was CFSE-low (dividing) CD8+ T cells sorted from an allogeneic mixed lymphocyte reaction. Receptors were obtained from a human donor in good health; the cells came from an allogeneic mixed lymphocyte reaction. Some clones in this sample may be carry-over from other donors' samples.

The rearrangement joins TRBV25-1 to TRBJ1-1; 10 bases are a match to TRBD1. This CDR3 contains 12 residues. Per the germline V gene, CDR1 is MGHDK and CDR2 is SYGVNS. Unmatched junction bases numbered 0, after V lost 6 bases and J lost 5 bases. The CDR3 DNA sequence: TGTGCCAGCAGGGACAGGGGGACTGAAGCTTTCTTT. This translates into CASRDRGTEAFF.

This clone was observed a handful of times. This chain links TRBV5-6 with TRBJ2-7; TRBD1 aligns across 8 bases. Germline V gene lookup returns CDR1 SGHDT and CDR2 YYEEEE. V lost 0 bases to trimming and J lost 3 bases; unmatched junction nucleotides: 11. CDR3 length: 17 amino acids. The CDR3 region is CASSLGAAGGTYYEQYF. The CDR3 bases are TGTGCCAGCAGCTTGGGGGCAGCAGGGGGCACGTACTACGAGCAGTACTTC. Using reference TRBV5-6 and TRBJ2-7 for the parts outside the CDR3, the full variable domain is DAGVTQSPTHLIKTRGQQVTLRCSPKSGHDTVSWYQQALGQGPQFIFQYYEEEERQRGNFPDRFSGHQFPNYSSELNVNALLLGDSALYLCASSLGAAGGTYYEQYFGPGTRLTVT.

This CDR3 is CASSYTSSYEQYF. DNA of the CDR3: TGTGCCAGCAGCTATACATCTAGTTACGAGCAGTACTTC. The chain employs TRBV7-6 and TRBJ2-7; D not resolved. V lost 4 bases and J lost 4, with 11 bases in between. Germline V lookup: CDR1 SGHVS, CDR2 FNYEAQ. The CDR3 contains 13 residues. Variable domain in full (rest from reference TRBV7-6 and TRBJ2-7): GAGVSQSPRYKVTKRGQDVALRCDPISGHVSLYWYRQALGQGPEFLTYFNYEAQQDKSGLPNDRFSAERPEGSISTLTIQRTEQRDSAMYRCASSYTSSYEQYFGPGTRLTVT.

Here the CDR3 DNA reads TGTGCCAGCAGCCCGGACGGGACTCCCAACGAGCAGTACTTC. Translated, it gives CASSPDGTPNEQYF. The chain employs TRBV7-9 and TRBJ2-7; D perhaps matches TRBD2 (6 bases). Germline loops: CDR1 SEHNR, CDR2 FQNEAQ (reference sequence). The V gene lost 5 bases and the J gene lost 5 bases, with 16 bases spanning the gap. The CDR3 has 14 residues.

The chain joins TRBV5-1 to TRBJ2-6, with 7 bases that match TRBD1. J lost 0 bases, V lost 5 bases, and 5 bases had no gene match. CDR3 size: 16 residues. The germline CDR1 and CDR2 sequences are SGHRS and YFSETQ. The CDR3 region has the DNA TGCGCCAGCAGGGCGACAGGGAGCTCTGGGGCCAACGTCCTGACTTTC. Protein sequence: CASRATGSSGANVLTF.

The chain uses TRBV5-4 and TRBJ2-7; 8 bases line up with TRBD1. V lost 0 bases and J lost 3; bases outside the gene matches: 11. CDR1 and CDR2 (germline): SGHNT, YYREEE (reference sequence). The CDR3 consists of 17 residues. CDR3: CASSLGAAGGTYYEQYF. The CDR3 coding sequence is TGTGCCAGCAGCTTGGGGGCAGCAGGGGGCACGTACTACGAGCAGTACTTC. The entire variable domain, with the rest obtained from reference TRBV5-4 and TRBJ2-7, is as follows: ETGVTQSPTHLIKTRGQQVTLRCSSQSGHNTVSWYQQALGQGPQFIFQYYREEENGRGNFPPRFSGLQFPNYSSELNVNALELDDSALYLCASSLGAAGGTYYEQYFGPGTRLTVT.

V gene TRBV25-1 combines with J gene TRBJ1-2; perhaps TRBD1 as D (6 bases). V was shortened by 7 bases and J by 4 bases, with 16 bases between the two germline ends. The CDR3 runs 14 residues. Germline V gene lookup returns CDR1 MGHDK and CDR2 SYGVNS. Here the CDR3 reads CASNTRQDFYGYTF. The CDR3 DNA is TGTGCCAGCAACACTCGACAGGACTTCTATGGCTACACCTTC.

The count of this clone is one. V and J are TRBV29-1 and TRBJ2-1; D remains unclear. Germline V gene lookup returns CDR1 SQVTM and CDR2 ANQGSEA. The CDR3 covers 13 residues. With 1 base removed from V and 4 bases from J, the gap between germline ends came to 8 bases. The CDR3 region is CSVEGRIYNEQFF. CDR3 DNA sequence: TGCAGCGTTGAAGGAAGAATATACAATGAGCAGTTCTTC.

This clone was observed a few times. The V and J genes are TRBV6-1 and TRBJ2-7; 7 positions agree with TRBD1. With 6 bases clipped from V and 7 bases from J, the junction kept 6 bases outside the gene matches. This CDR3 comprises 12 residues. Germline V gene data show CDR1 as MNHNS and CDR2 as SASEGT. CDR3 residues: CASRPLQGEQYF. In DNA form, the CDR3 reads TGTGCCAGCAGACCTTTACAGGGGGAGCAGTACTTC.

The CDR3 DNA follows: TGTGCCAGCAGCTTAGTTTCCGGGGGAGGAACTGAAGCTTTCTTT. Protein product: CASSLVSGGGTEAFF. This rearrangement joins TRBV7-2 to TRBJ1-1, with D maybe TRBD1 (5 bases). The CDR3 is 15 amino acids. Looked up from germline, CDR1 is SGHTA and CDR2 is FQGNSA. Trimming pared 1 base from V and 5 bases from J, leaving 14 bases between.

The chain joins TRBV6-5 to TRBJ2-1; D is unresolved. This CDR3 is 15 amino acids long. V gave up 3 bases and J gave up 4 bases, with 13 bases separating them. Per the germline V gene, CDR1 is MNHEY and CDR2 is SVGAGI. Here the CDR3 reads CASSYSFYPYNEQFF. CDR3 DNA sequence: TGTGCCAGCAGTTATTCATTCTACCCATACAATGAGCAGTTCTTC.

This clone was detected only a few times. The gene calls are TRBV27 and TRBJ1-6, with 10 bases aligning to TRBD1. There are 14 residues in the CDR3. V shed 5 bases and J 8 bases; nucleotides not matched to a gene: 3. Germline V CDR1 and CDR2: MNHEY, SMNVEV (reference sequence). The CDR3, as DNA: TGTGCCAGCAGTCTCGGGACAGGGGATTCACCCCTCCACTTT. Its protein product is CASSLGTGDSPLHF.

The chain recombines TRBV27 with TRBJ1-5; 7 nucleotides agree with TRBD1. The CDR3 sequence is 14 residues long. V shed 2 bases and J 4 bases; nucleotides not matched to a gene: 2. Germline CDR1 and CDR2: MNHEY and SMNVEV (reference sequence). CDR3 region: CASSLEGANQPQHF. DNA for the CDR3: TGTGCCAGCAGTTTAGAGGGGGCTAATCAGCCCCAGCATTTT.

This clone has more than one count but fewer than ten. The CDR3 sequence is CASSSVNYEQYF. DNA for the CDR3: TGTGCCAGCAGCTCTGTAAACTACGAGCAGTACTTC. The chain combines TRBV7-8 with TRBJ2-7; no firm D call. CDR1 is SGHVS and CDR2 is FQNEAQ in the germline V gene. Between the trimmed V and J ends, which lost 4 bases and 3 bases, there was a span of 7 bases. The CDR3 loop spans 12 amino acids. The complete variable domain, with remaining parts taken from reference TRBV7-8 and TRBJ2-7, reads GAGVSQSPRYKVAKRGQDVALRCDPISGHVSLFWYQQALGQGPEFLTYFQNEAQLDKSGLPSDRFFAERPEGSVSTLKIQRTQQEDSAVYLCASSSVNYEQYFGPGTRLTVT.